This T cell receptor (beta chain) was identified in a study of CD8 T cells in ankylosing spondylitis. Study-wide points: Peripheral blood held disease-linked clones only at relatively low frequency, and these were CD8+. The clones that were linked to disease were reported to be significantly enriched in matched synovial fluid samples from ankylosing spondylitis patients. In reactive arthritis synovial fluid and blood, some motif variants had been reported before.

Germline V gene sequence: CDR1 SGHDN, CDR2 FVKESK. The germline V and J ends were trimmed by 4 bases and 0 bases, with 15 bases remaining between them. This CDR3 spans 16 amino acids. A few counts support this clonotype. Antigen specificity is unknown. 5'-RACE, quantitative and with molecular barcodes, yielded the TCR beta libraries. MiXCR was run by TCRdb on the 5' RACE reads, yielding one entry per CDR3 protein. This table has 200,000 to 250,000 distinct CDR3 sequences, roughly 8.2% appearing once. The chain links TRBV14 to TRBJ1-1, with D possibly matching TRBD1 (6 bases). The receptor was isolated from a female donor with ankylosing spondylitis or in good health (not recorded which). The material sequenced was blood, either unsorted or a sorted T cell fraction (not recorded which). The CDR3 bases are TGTGCCAGCAGCCCCCGCGGGGGGCGGATGAACACTGAAGCTTTCTTT. Residues: CASSPRGGRMNTEAFF.